Listed below are T cell receptor beta chains from one sample, sequenced in a study of identifying expanded T cells in peripheral blood. Clones were read by immunoSEQ multiplex PCR, and TCRdb kept only the in-frame ones, dropping some. This table holds some 78,000 clones, around 89% found once. The sequencing input was blood. Receptors were obtained from a person between 18 and 75 years old in good health. Both conserved end residues are part of each CDR3. The D gene is left open where the match is weak. For some rows the clone size is stated as once, few or many, or as a class when expanded; others skip it.

TRBJ1-1 TRBV2 - - CASSLNRNTEAFF TGTGCCAGCAGTTTAAACAGGAACACTGAAGCTTTCTTT
TRBJ1-3 TRBV6-1 TRBD1 - CASSDPGTVGNTIYF TGTGCCAGCAGTGACCCCGGGACAGTCGGAAACACCATATATTTT
TRBJ1-2 TRBV11-3 - - CASSLGRAPGLMYGYTF TGTGCCAGCAGCTTAGGTCGCGCTCCAGGGTTGATGTACGGCTACACCTTC
TRBJ1-2 TRBV4-3 - - CASGPDISHYGYTF TGCGCCAGCGGCCCGGACATATCCCACTATGGCTACACCTTC
TRBJ1-2 TRBV5-6 TRBD1 - CASRRDRGSYLGGYTF TGTGCCAGCAGACGGGACAGGGGGTCCTACCTTGGTGGCTACACCTTC
TRBJ1-5 TRBV18 TRBD1 - CASTSGTGDVQPQHF TGTGCCAGCACCTCAGGGACAGGGGATGTTCAGCCCCAGCATTTT
TRBJ2-1 TRBV5-6 - - CASSPEGRVRNNEQFF TGTGCCAGCAGCCCCGAAGGGAGAGTTAGGAACAATGAGCAGTTCTTC
TRBJ2-7 TRBV19 - - CASSIDRFYEQYF TGTGCCAGTAGTATCGACAGGTTCTACGAGCAGTACTTC
TRBJ1-4 TRBV7-9 - once CASSSTTGGQKLFF TGTGCCAGCAGCTCAACGACTGGAGGGCAAAAACTGTTTTTT
TRBJ1-1 TRBV7-7 - - CASSPIRENTEAFF TGTGCCAGCAGTCCAATCAGGGAGAACACTGAAGCTTTCTTT
TRBJ2-7 TRBV11-2 TRBD1 - CASSLFQDRVEKQYF TGTGCCAGCAGCTTATTTCAGGACAGGGTGGAGAAGCAGTACTTC
TRBJ1-1 TRBV7-2 - - CASSLLTVVNTEAFF TGTGCCAGCAGCCTCCTGACAGTGGTGAACACTGAAGCTTTCTTT
TRBJ1-2 TRBV28 TRBD1 - CASSSRSDRGYGYTF TGTGCCAGCAGTTCCCGTTCCGACAGGGGGTATGGCTACACCTTC